These 25 T cell receptor beta chains originate from one sample sequenced in a study of T cells in Graves' hyperthyroidism and ophthalmopathy. Researchers took RNA transcripts and amplified the TCR beta CDR3 regions from them. In the first-round RT-PCR of the TCR CDR3, the HTBI primer set was used. TCRdb redid the calling of the multiplex PCR reads with MiXCR, one entry per CDR3 protein. The repertoire holds approximately 610,000 distinct CDR3 sequences, with roughly 15% as singletons. Sequenced sample: blood. The receptors stem from a woman in her thirties or forties with Graves' ophthalmopathy.

Many counts were recorded for this clonotype. This rearrangement joins TRBV15 to TRBJ2-5, with 10 bases lining up with TRBD2. The J segment lost 5 bases and the V segment lost 3 bases, leaving 6 bases of the junction unmatched. Germline CDR1 and CDR2: LNHNV and YYDKDF (reference sequence). The CDR3 has 15 residues. CDR3 coding DNA: TGTGCCACCAGCAGGCGAGCGGGAGGGACGGAGACCCAGTACTTC. The encoded protein is CATSRRAGGTETQYF.

Ten or more counts support this clonotype. This chain links TRBV20-1 with TRBJ2-7, with 11 bases aligning to TRBD2. CDR1 is DFQATT, CDR2 SNEGSKA, per germline (reference sequence). The CDR3 loop spans 15 amino acids. Trimming cost V 5 bases and J 3 bases; bases outside gene matches: 9. CDR3 protein: CSAGPVGLADYEQYF. The CDR3 DNA reads TGCAGTGCTGGACCTGTGGGACTAGCGGACTACGAGCAGTACTTC.

This chain links TRBV18 with TRBJ1-1; D might be TRBD1 (6 bases). The CDR3 loop spans 13 amino acids. V lost 10 bases to trimming and J lost 3 bases, with 15 bases between them. Germline-derived CDR1 and CDR2 are KGHSH and LQKENI. CDR3 in DNA: TGTGCCACCGCAGGGGACGCTGACACTGAAGCTTTCTTT. Translating gives CATAGDADTEAFF.

The V gene is TRBV12-3 or TRBV12-4, the J gene TRBJ2-5; the D gene could be TRBD1 or TRBD2 (5 bases each). Trimming shortened V by 8 bases and J by 5 bases, and 15 bases separated the two germline ends. This CDR3 spans 13 amino acids. This CDR3 is CASGTGLGETQYF. The CDR3 DNA is TGTGCCAGCGGAACGGGGCTTGGGGAGACCCAGTACTTC.

Many counts were recorded for this clonotype. The chain's CDR3 is CAISDSGRRSYEQYF. CDR3 sequence (DNA): TGTGCCATCAGTGACTCAGGCCGCCGCTCCTACGAGCAGTACTTC. V and J are TRBV10-3 and TRBJ2-7; D remains ambiguous. V lost 3 bases and J lost 0, with 12 bases in between. CDR3 size: 15 residues. Germline V gene data show CDR1 as ENHRY and CDR2 as SYGVKD.

The chain couples TRBV6-5 to TRBJ1-5, with no clear D. Germline V gene data show CDR1 as MNHEY and CDR2 as SVGAGI. The CDR3 has 14 amino acids. V was cut by 0 bases and J by 9 bases, with 12 bases left in between. The CDR3 here is CASSYSAGVGPQHF. DNA for the CDR3: TGTGCCAGCAGTTACTCAGCAGGCGTGGGGCCCCAGCATTTT.

This clonotype was recorded many times. The rearrangement joins TRBV13 to TRBJ1-3; D perhaps matches TRBD1 (6 bases). Per the germline V gene, CDR1 is PRHDT and CDR2 is FYEKMQ (reference sequence). The CDR3 extends over 12 amino acids. The V gene lost 1 base and the J gene lost 8 bases, with 6 bases spanning the gap. Written as DNA, the CDR3 is TGTGCCAGCAGCTTAGAGGGGGACACCATATATTTT. This codes for CASSLEGDTIYF.

The chain employs TRBV6-2 or TRBV6-3 and TRBJ2-2; 8 bases map to TRBD2. V lost 0 bases to trimming and J lost 3 bases; unmatched junction nucleotides: 9. Germline V gene data show CDR1 as MNHEY and CDR2 as SVGEGT. The CDR3 runs to 18 residues. Here the CDR3 reads CASSYSGPGRADTGELFF. The DNA of the CDR3 is TGTGCCAGCAGTTACTCAGGTCCCGGGAGGGCCGACACCGGGGAGCTGTTTTTT.

The chain joins TRBV6-1 to TRBJ2-7, with 14 bases fitting TRBD2. Trimming took 4 bases from V and 0 from J; bases not matched to a gene: 8. The CDR3 spans 18 residues. Per germline, CDR1 MNHNS and CDR2 SASEGT. The DNA of the CDR3 is TGTGCCAGCAGTGCCGGGACTAGCGGGAGAACCCCCTCCTACGAGCAGTACTTC. Protein sequence: CASSAGTSGRTPSYEQYF.

This clonotype showed up many times. The chain has TRBV4-2 and TRBJ2-6; D unclear. Per the germline V gene, CDR1 is LGHNA and CDR2 is YNFKEQ. This CDR3 spans 16 amino acids. V lost 4 bases and J lost 0, with 10 bases in between. CDR3 residues: CASSPTSRSGANVLTF. The DNA of the CDR3 is TGTGCCAGCAGCCCGACATCACGCTCTGGGGCCAACGTCCTGACTTTC.

The table lists this clonotype with many counts. The chain is built from TRBV11-3 and TRBJ2-7; D is possibly TRBD2 (6 bases). Germline-derived CDR1 and CDR2 are SGHNT and YENEEA. This CDR3 is 15 amino acids long. V dropped 3 bases and J dropped 3 bases, with 15 bases sitting between them. CDR3 sequence: CASSFNRDSLYEQYF. The CDR3 nucleotides are TGTGCCAGCAGCTTCAATAGGGACTCACTCTACGAGCAGTACTTC.

This clonotype was seen ten or more times. V and J are TRBV7-9 and TRBJ1-1; no clear D. V lost 4 bases and J lost 1, with 10 bases in between. This CDR3 is 14 amino acids long. Germline CDR1 is SEHNR and CDR2 is FQNEAQ (reference sequence). CDR3 nucleotides: TGTGCCAGCAGCTCCGTCCCAACGAACACTGAAGCTTTCTTT. Residues: CASSSVPTNTEAFF.

The rearrangement joins TRBV2 to TRBJ1-2, with TRBD1 as a possible D gene (6 bases). CDR1 and CDR2 from the germline V gene are SNHLY and FYNNEI. There are 17 residues in the CDR3. Trimming removed 7 bases from V and 8 bases from J, with 29 bases in between. CDR3 nucleotides: TGTGCCAGCAATCCGGGACATCTAATGGGGTCTGTAGAGGGCTACACCTTC. This encodes CASNPGHLMGSVEGYTF. The whole variable domain, filled in from reference TRBV2 and TRBJ1-2, reads EPEVTQTPSHQVTQMGQEVILRCVPISNHLYFYWYRQILGQKVEFLVSFYNNEISEKSEIFDDQFSVERPDGSNFTLKIRSTKLEDSAMYFCASNPGHLMGSVEGYTFGSGTRLTVV.

This clonotype was seen only a few times. The chain employs TRBV18 and TRBJ1-2; D gene uncertain. The germline gives CDR1 KGHSH, CDR2 LQKENI. The CDR3 sequence is 15 residues long. The germline V and J ends were trimmed by 2 bases and 0 bases, with 10 bases remaining between them. The CDR3 bases are TGTGCCAGCTCACCAAACACGGTCTCTAACTATGGCTACACCTTC. Its translation: CASSPNTVSNYGYTF.

This clonotype has a count of ten or more. The V call is TRBV28, the J call TRBJ2-5; D is undetermined. Germline CDR1 reads MDHEN; CDR2 reads SYDVKM. Trimming took 2 bases from V and 5 from J, leaving 9 bases between them. The CDR3 runs 13 residues. CDR3: CASSLSRWETQYF. In DNA form, the CDR3 reads TGTGCCAGCAGTTTAAGCAGATGGGAGACCCAGTACTTC.

The V gene is TRBV29-1, the J gene TRBJ1-1; TRBD1 matches 7 bases. This CDR3 contains 11 residues. V shed 7 bases, J shed 6 bases, and the junction held 5 bases outside the gene matches. Germline V gene data show CDR1 as SQVTM and CDR2 as ANQGSEA. CDR3 amino acids: CSAPGGAEAFF. DNA of the CDR3: TGCAGCGCCCCAGGGGGGGCTGAAGCTTTCTTT.

Ten or more counts support this clonotype. The chain combines TRBV6-2 or TRBV6-3 with TRBJ2-7; 7 bases are a match to TRBD1. Germline V gene sequence: CDR1 MNHEY, CDR2 SVGEGT. This CDR3 spans 15 amino acids. Unmatched junction bases numbered 10, after V lost 5 bases and J lost 3 bases. CDR3: CASSPSGGDSYEQYF. DNA of the CDR3: TGTGCCAGCAGTCCGTCGGGTGGGGACAGCTACGAGCAGTACTTC.

The rearrangement links TRBV28 to TRBJ2-4, with a tentative D call TRBD1 (5 bases). The CDR3 covers 15 residues. Looked up from germline, CDR1 is MDHEN and CDR2 is SYDVKM. V was clipped by 5 bases and J by 5 bases, with 16 bases between them. The CDR3 loop reads CASSPQGSRQNIQYF. For the CDR3, the DNA is TGTGCCAGCAGTCCCCAGGGTAGCCGCCAAAACATTCAGTACTTC.

This clonotype showed up many times. This sequence joins TRBV12-3 or TRBV12-4 and TRBJ2-5; no reliable D call. Deletions cut 1 base from V and 4 bases from J, with 10 bases between. The CDR3 runs 14 residues. The CDR3 DNA follows: TGTGCCAGCAGTTTAGGGCAGCTACCAGAGACCCAGTACTTC. It is translated as CASSLGQLPETQYF.

This clonotype was recorded at least ten times. The V and J genes are TRBV2 and TRBJ1-6; 7 positions agree with TRBD1. With 6 bases clipped from V and 7 bases from J, the junction kept 12 bases outside the gene matches. Germline lookup yields CDR1 SNHLY and CDR2 FYNNEI. The CDR3 sequence is 16 residues long. The CDR3 DNA follows: TGTGCCAGCAGCGATAAGGGGAGACAGGGCAATTCACCCCTCCACTTT. This gives the protein CASSDKGRQGNSPLHF.

In this sample, this clonotype turned up many times. The J gene is TRBJ1-1, the V gene TRBV19; a weak D match, TRBD1 (5 bases). The germline CDR1 and CDR2 sequences are LNHDA and SQIVND (reference sequence). Trimming cost V 7 bases and J 6 bases, with 18 bases left between them. The length of the CDR3 is 14 residues. The CDR3 DNA reads as TGTGCCAGTACCCCTTGGGGAGGGACCGCTGAAGCTTTCTTT. Translated: CASTPWGGTAEAFF.

The CDR3 DNA sequence: TGTGCCAGCAGTGAAAGGACAGGGGAAGAGACCCAGTACTTC. Amino acid sequence: CASSERTGEETQYF. J is TRBJ2-5 and V is TRBV6-1, with 9 bases lining up with TRBD1. From germline, CDR1 is MNHNS and CDR2 SASEGT. The CDR3 spans 14 residues. With 2 bases clipped from V and 3 bases from J, the junction kept 1 base outside the gene matches.

The CDR3 DNA is TGTGCCAGCAGGGGGGACCGGGGTGATGGAGAGACCCAGTACTTC. This translates into CASRGDRGDGETQYF. This chain connects TRBV6-1 to TRBJ2-5; TRBD1 or TRBD2 may be the D gene (5 bases each). The V end lost 6 bases, the J end lost 4 bases, and 18 bases lay between the germline ends. The CDR3 has 15 residues. Germline V gene lookup returns CDR1 MNHNS and CDR2 SASEGT.

This clonotype has at least ten counts. The rearrangement joins TRBV10-3 to TRBJ2-7, with TRBD2 as a possible D gene (5 bases). Trimming cost V 7 bases and J 2 bases, with 15 bases left between them. Germline V CDR1 and CDR2: ENHRY, SYGVKD. The CDR3 is made up of 14 amino acids. CDR3 loop: CAITDAEVAYEQYF. CDR3 nucleotide sequence: TGTGCCATCACCGATGCGGAGGTAGCCTACGAGCAGTACTTC.

This clonotype came up a few times. V is TRBV13 and J is TRBJ2-4, with D perhaps matching TRBD2 (6 bases). This CDR3 spans 12 amino acids. Germline V gives CDR1 PRHDT, CDR2 FYEKMQ (reference sequence). The germline V and J ends were trimmed by 4 bases and 12 bases, with 13 bases remaining between them. The CDR3, as DNA: TGTGCCAGCAGCTCCCCTTCTAGCGCTCAGTACTTC. It is translated as CASSSPSSAQYF.